This TCR beta chain was captured in a study of spatial heterogeneity in lung cancer. This CDR3 region has 13 residues. Germline V lookup: CDR1 MDHEN, CDR2 SYDVKM. Between the trimmed V and J ends, which lost 11 bases and 0 bases, there was a span of 12 bases. Every TCR cDNA molecule bore a unique molecular identifier. TCRdb reprocessed the 5' RACE reads via MiXCR and lists one record per CDR3 protein. The data show 15,000 to 20,000 distinct CDR3 sequences, about 21% seen once. This clonotype occurred many times. Antigen: not known. Study observations and caveats: More often at tumor resection than at routine follow-up, ubiquitous expanded tumor TCRs were detected in the blood.

Specified time point: sample taken at primary tumor resection. Unsorted whole RNA samples from tumor, nontumor lung or frozen PBMC were sequenced. The clonotype comes from a female donor with early-stage non-small cell lung cancer. The rearrangement uses TRBV28 and TRBJ2-3; no firm D call. The input for sequencing was PBMCs, taken at surgery. CDR3 protein: CAVRSTSTDTQYF. CDR3 coding DNA: TGTGCCGTCAGGTCCACTAGCACAGATACGCAGTATTTT.